This TCR beta chain was documented in a study of blood T cell repertoires in COVID-19. For the study at large: The United States, Italy and Spain were the sources of the acute and convalescent COVID-19 samples. T cells, B-cell-depleted T cells, or PBMCs supplied cDNA or gDNA.

In the original workflow: It was from reference gene primer amplification that nucleated cell counts were estimated. Profiled with immunoSEQ multiplex PCR; TCRdb holds only in-frame clones, not every one. D and trimming were read from the DNA, whereas the V and J calls and clone size are those reported in that table. The sample contains around 300,000 clones, 85% to 90% of which appear only once. Sequencing input: peripheral blood. The clonotype comes from a middle-aged woman with acute or convalescent COVID-19.

The CDR3 coding sequence is TGTGCCACCTCCCGGGGGACAGGGCGAACAGATACGCAGTATTTT. Protein: CATSRGTGRTDTQYF. The chain employs TRBV7-9 and TRBJ2-3; TRBD1 matches at 9 bases. The CDR3 spans 15 residues. Per germline, CDR1 SEHNR and CDR2 FQNEAQ (reference sequence). V was pared by 10 bases and J by 3 bases, with 11 bases of the junction left unmatched.